This TCR beta chain was captured in a study of read filtering for tumor transcriptome and immune sequencing (dated by TCRdb to the early 2020s). Study-level background: The cohort consisted of under 20 male and around 15 female patients, with a mean age of approximately 66 years and an age range of about 45 to 90. By revised international staging, 8 or 9 patients were R-ISS I, under 20 were R-ISS II and 7 were R-ISS III. Whole-transcriptome libraries were prepared with the TruSeq RNA Access Library Prep Kit after DNase treatment. Per sample, about 3.5 to 11 million TCR-region mapped reads were obtained with IR-seq, compared with only roughly 80 to 1,300 with RNA-seq. TCR repertoires obtained by targeted immune repertoire sequencing and by bulk whole-transcriptome sequencing performed on the same bone marrow samples were compared. One of the main goals was to work out a read-filtering strategy for immune repertoire data, in particular whether clonotypes backed by only a single read should be removed. Points the paper makes about the study in general: Rather than purified T cells, the sorted CD138-negative fraction was a mixed bone marrow immune population. The correlation between IR-seq and RNA-seq shared clonotype proportions was increased by removal of single-read clonotypes. Single-read clonotypes made up roughly 80% of clonotypes but only around 4% of total reads in IR-seq, compared with roughly three quarters of clonotypes and approximately 40% of reads in RNA-seq. Compared with RNA-seq, IR-seq captured clonotypes at much greater depth and more reliably, and a smaller IR-seq throughput was enough to identify most of the shared clonotypes.

CDR1 is given as SGHTA and CDR2 as FQGTGA, both from the germline V gene. V loses 2 bases, J loses 1 base, and the germline ends lie 10 bases apart. CDR3 length: 15 amino acids, cysteine to phenylalanine. Of all the DNA, just the CDR3 is kept, 45 bases in frame from base 1. The sample holds many counts of this clonotype. Its specific antigen is unknown. Base qualities were left out, and no much larger clone turns up one base away. TCR libraries were constructed from roughly 0.4 ug RNA using the Immunoverse kit, and molecular barcoded adaptors covering alpha/delta and beta/gamma chains were employed. The same RNA used for transcriptome sequencing was used for TCR library preparation. TCR libraries were sequenced on an Illumina HiSeq 4000 with 2 x 150 cycles. The authors' analysis ran thus. MiXCR aligned TCR reads to human V, D, J and C references and assembled the aligned reads into CDR3 clonotypes, with quality filtering and error correction included. Clonotype counts and gene usage diversity were analyzed with the tcR package in R. Raw mapping reads were checked after the RNA-seq reads had been mapped by STAR aligner version 2.5.3a onto the human GRCh37 genome. To test how sequencing depth affected the clonotypes detected, IR-seq fastq files were randomly downsampled with Seqtk 1.3. The public reads were reanalyzed by TCRdb: fastp trimming at Q25, MiXCR alignment, in-frame beta chains only. Each entry merges the rows of one CDR3 protein and shows their most common DNA and genes. The V and J calls shown here were made by TCRdb, not taken from the authors' results. Here the sample has 39,000 or so distinct CDR3 sequences; 13% occur a single time. The leading ten clones occupy about 30% of the sample.

Every patient had bone marrow sampled at the time of active disease. Bone marrow mononuclear cells were isolated by Ficoll-Hypaque density gradient centrifugation. To remove myeloma plasma cells, the cells were labeled with CD138 magnetic microbeads on a MACS separator, and CD138-negative cells were then collected by negative selection. Flow cytometry with CD138 antibodies on an Attune NxT was used to check how pure the isolated cells were. TRIzol reagent was used to extract total RNA, and a NanoDrop spectrophotometer was used to quantify the extracted RNA. Paired RNA-seq and IR-seq were performed on each patient's CD138-negative bone marrow sample.

The clonotype was recovered from a donor at least 40 years old with multiple myeloma. The sample consisted of a population of CD138-negative cells sorted from bone marrow. Read against the paper, the sample's cell subset or site label means: bone marrow mononuclear cells depleted of CD138+ plasma/myeloma cells by negative magnetic selection. Recombination joined TRBV7-3 with TRBJ2-3, with no confidently assigned D gene. The sequenced DNA is TGTGCCAGCAGCTTATCCGGCGCGGGCACAGATACGCAGTATTTT. This yields the protein CASSLSGAGTDTQYF.